This TCR beta chain was profiled in a study of cytomegalovirus exposure and HLA in healthy donors. The CDR3 runs to 13 residues. The ends were cut back, 0 bases at V and 8 bases at J, with 10 bases in the middle. Germline CDR1 is LGHNA and CDR2 is YSLEER. In regard to this clone: The antigen remains undetermined.

Study results and limitations: Under in vitro conditions, three CMV-associated chains were confirmed as specific for CMV antigens. According to the study, some 160 TCR beta chains were cytomegalovirus-associated.

Sequenced by immunoSEQ multiplex PCR; TCRdb stores in-frame clones only, minus some. The table includes 200,000 to 250,000 clones, approximately 80% detected once. This clonotype was sampled from a woman between 25 and 40 years old in good health and CMV-seropositive. The chain is built from TRBV4-3 and TRBJ1-2; D uncertain. Material for sequencing was PBMCs. The CDR3: CASSQEVGGGYTF. CDR3 DNA: TGCGCCAGCAGCCAAGAAGTTGGAGGCGGCTACACCTTC.